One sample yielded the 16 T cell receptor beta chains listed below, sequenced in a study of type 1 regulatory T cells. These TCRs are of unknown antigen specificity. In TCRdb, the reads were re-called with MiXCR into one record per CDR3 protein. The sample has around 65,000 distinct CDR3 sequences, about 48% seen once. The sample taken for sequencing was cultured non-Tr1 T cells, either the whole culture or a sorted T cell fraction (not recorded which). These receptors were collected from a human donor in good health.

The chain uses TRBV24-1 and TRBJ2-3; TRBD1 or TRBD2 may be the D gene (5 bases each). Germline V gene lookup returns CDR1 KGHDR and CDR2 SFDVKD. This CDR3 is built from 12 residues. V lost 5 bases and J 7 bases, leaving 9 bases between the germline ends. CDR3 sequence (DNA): TGTGCCACCAGTGTGGGGGAATATACGCAGTATTTT. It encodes CATSVGEYTQYF.

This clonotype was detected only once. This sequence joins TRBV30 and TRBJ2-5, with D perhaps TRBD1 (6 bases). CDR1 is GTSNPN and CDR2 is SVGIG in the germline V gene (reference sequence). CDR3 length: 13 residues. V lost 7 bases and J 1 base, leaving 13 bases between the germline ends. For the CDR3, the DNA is TGTGCCTTACGGACAGATTTCCAAGAGACCCAGTACTTC. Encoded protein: CALRTDFQETQYF.

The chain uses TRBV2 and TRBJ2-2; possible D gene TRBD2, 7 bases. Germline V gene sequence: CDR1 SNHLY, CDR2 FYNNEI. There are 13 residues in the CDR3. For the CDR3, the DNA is TGTGCGGGGGGGCCAGTGGGAACCGGGGAGCTGTTTTTT. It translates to CAGGPVGTGELFF. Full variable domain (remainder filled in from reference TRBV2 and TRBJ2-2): EPEVTQTPSHQVTQMGQEVILRCVPISNHLYFYWYRQILGQKVEFLVSFYNNEISEKSEIFDDQFSVERPDGSNFTLKIRSTKLEDSAMYFCAGGPVGTGELFFGEGSRLTVL.

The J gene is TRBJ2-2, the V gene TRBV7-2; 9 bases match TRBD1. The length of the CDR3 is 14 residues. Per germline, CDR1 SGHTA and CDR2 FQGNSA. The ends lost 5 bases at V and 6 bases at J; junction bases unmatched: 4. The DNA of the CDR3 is TGTGCCAGCAGCCCGACAGGGGGACCCGGGGAGCTGTTTTTT. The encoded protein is CASSPTGGPGELFF.

In DNA, the CDR3 is TGTGCCAGCAGCGAGCCCGGGGGCTATGGCTACACCTTC. It encodes CASSEPGGYGYTF. V usage is TRBV5-6 and J usage is TRBJ1-2; maybe TRBD1 (5 bases). V was pared by 4 bases and J by 4 bases, with 11 bases between. The length of the CDR3 is 13 residues. The germline CDR1 and CDR2 sequences are SGHDT and YYEEEE.

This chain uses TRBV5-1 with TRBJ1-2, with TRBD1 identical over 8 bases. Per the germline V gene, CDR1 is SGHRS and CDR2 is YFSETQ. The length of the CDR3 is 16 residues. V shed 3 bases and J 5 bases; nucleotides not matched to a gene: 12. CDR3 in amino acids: CASSYRQQGGAYGYTF. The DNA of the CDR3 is TGCGCCAGCAGCTACCGCCAACAGGGGGGGGCATATGGCTACACCTTC.

The CDR3 region has the DNA TGTGCCAGCAGCCAAGCGGGACAGCGGAAAGATTCACCCCTCCACTTT. Protein: CASSQAGQRKDSPLHF. The J gene is TRBJ1-6, the V gene TRBV4-2; 7 bases are shared with TRBD1. Germline V gives CDR1 LGHNA, CDR2 YNFKEQ. This CDR3 is 16 amino acids long. V gave up 1 base and J gave up 8 bases; unmatched junction bases: 8.

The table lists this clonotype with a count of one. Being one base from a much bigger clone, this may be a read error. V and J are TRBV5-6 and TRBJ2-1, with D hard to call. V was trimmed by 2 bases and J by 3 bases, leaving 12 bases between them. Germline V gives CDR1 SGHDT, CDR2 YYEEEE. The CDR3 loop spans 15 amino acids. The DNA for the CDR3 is TGTGCCAGCAGCTTCAGATTGATCTTCTACAATGAGCAGTTCTTC. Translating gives CASSFRLIFYNEQFF.

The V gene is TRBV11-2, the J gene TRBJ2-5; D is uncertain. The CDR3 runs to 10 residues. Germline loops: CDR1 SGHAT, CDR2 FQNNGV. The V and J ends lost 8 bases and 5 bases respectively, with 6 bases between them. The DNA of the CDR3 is TGTGCCAGCGGGCTGGAGACCCAGTACTTC. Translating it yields CASGLETQYF. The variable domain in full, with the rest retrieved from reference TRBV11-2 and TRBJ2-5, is EAGVAQSPRYKIIEKRQSVAFWCNPISGHATLYWYQQILGQGPKLLIQFQNNGVVDDSQLPKDRFSAERLKGVDSTLKIQPAKLEDSAVYLCASGLETQYFGPGTRLLVL.

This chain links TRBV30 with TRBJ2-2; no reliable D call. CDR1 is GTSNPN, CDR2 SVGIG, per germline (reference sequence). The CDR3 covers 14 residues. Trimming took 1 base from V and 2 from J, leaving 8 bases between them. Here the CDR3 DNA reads TGTGCCTGGAGTGACAACACTAACACCGGGGAGCTGTTTTTT. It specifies CAWSDNTNTGELFF.

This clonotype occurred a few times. The CDR3 coding sequence is TGCGCCAGCAGCTCCCGGACAGGGGGCTTTAGGAACACTGAAGCTTTCTTT. Translated, it gives CASSSRTGGFRNTEAFF. The V and J genes are TRBV5-1 and TRBJ1-1; 11 bases are a match to TRBD1. The CDR3 spans 17 residues. Germline loops: CDR1 SGHRS, CDR2 YFSETQ. J was trimmed by 1 base and V by 3 bases; bases with no gene match: 8. The full variable domain, completed using reference TRBV5-1 and TRBJ1-1, is KAGVTQTPRYLIKTRGQQVTLSCSPISGHRSVSWYQQTPGQGLQFLFEYFSETQRNKGNFPGRFSGRQFSNSRSEMNVSTLELGDSALYLCASSSRTGGFRNTEAFFGQGTRLTVV.

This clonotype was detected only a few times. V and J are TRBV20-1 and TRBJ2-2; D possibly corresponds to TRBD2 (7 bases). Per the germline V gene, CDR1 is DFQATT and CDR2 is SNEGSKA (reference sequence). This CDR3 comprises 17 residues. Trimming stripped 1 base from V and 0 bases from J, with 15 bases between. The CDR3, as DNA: TGCAGTGCTAGAGGATTGCGGGGGCTCTCGAACACCGGGGAGCTGTTTTTT. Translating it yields CSARGLRGLSNTGELFF.

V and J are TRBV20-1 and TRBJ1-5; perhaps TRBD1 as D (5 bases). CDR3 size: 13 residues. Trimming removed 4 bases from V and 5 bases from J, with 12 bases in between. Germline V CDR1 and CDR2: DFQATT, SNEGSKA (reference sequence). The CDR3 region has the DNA TGCAGTGCTACGCAAATAGGGGATCAGCCCCAGCATTTT. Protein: CSATQIGDQPQHF.

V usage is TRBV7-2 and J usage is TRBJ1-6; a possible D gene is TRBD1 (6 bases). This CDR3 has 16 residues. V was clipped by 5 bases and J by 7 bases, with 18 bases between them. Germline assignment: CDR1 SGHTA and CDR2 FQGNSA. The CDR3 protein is CASSPRPQGSNSPLHF. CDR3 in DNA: TGTGCCAGCAGCCCGCGTCCACAGGGTTCGAATTCACCCCTCCACTTT.

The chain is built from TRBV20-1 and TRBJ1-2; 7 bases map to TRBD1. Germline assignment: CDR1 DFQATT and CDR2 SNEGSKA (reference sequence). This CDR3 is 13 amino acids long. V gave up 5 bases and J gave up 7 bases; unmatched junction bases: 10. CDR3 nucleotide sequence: TGCAGTGCTGCGAACAGGGGCTTTGGTGGCTACACCTTC. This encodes CSAANRGFGGYTF.

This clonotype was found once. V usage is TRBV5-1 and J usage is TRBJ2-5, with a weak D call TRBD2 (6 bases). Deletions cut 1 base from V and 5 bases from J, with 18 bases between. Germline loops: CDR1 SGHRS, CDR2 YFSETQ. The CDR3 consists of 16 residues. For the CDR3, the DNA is TGCGCCAGCAGCTTGCGACCCAGAATGGAGGGGGAGACCCAGTACTTC. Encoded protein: CASSLRPRMEGETQYF.